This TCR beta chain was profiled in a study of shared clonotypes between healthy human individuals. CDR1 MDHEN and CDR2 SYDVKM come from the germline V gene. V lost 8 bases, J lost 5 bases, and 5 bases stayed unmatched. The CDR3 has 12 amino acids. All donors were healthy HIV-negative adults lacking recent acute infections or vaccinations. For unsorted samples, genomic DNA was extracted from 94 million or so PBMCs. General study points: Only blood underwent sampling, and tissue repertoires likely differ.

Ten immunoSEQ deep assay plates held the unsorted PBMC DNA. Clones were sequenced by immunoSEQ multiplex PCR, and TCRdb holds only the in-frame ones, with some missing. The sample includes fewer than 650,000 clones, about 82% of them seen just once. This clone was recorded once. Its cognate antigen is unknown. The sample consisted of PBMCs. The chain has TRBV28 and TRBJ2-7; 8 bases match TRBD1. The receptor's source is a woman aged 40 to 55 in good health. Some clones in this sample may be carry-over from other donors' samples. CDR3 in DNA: TGTGCCAGCGAAGGGACAGGCGACGAGCAGTACTTC. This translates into CASEGTGDEQYF.